This T cell receptor beta chain was retrieved from a study of a mutant IDH1 vaccine in newly diagnosed glioma. The data were produced by immunoSEQ multiplex PCR, yet TCRdb's version contains in-frame clones alone and is incomplete. The table lists 85,000 to 100,000 clones, 83% of them singletons. Germline V gives CDR1 SGHNT, CDR2 YYREEE (reference sequence). CDR3 length: 14 amino acids. V lost 4 bases, J lost 2 bases, and 10 bases lay in between. Time point indicated: baseline, week 1 (first vaccination visit). Treatment here: pre-vaccination baseline after standard-of-care therapy. The rearrangement links TRBV5-4 to TRBJ2-4, with D possibly matching TRBD2 (6 bases). This clonotype originated in a woman aged 45-60 years with glioma. Material: PBMCs, obtained from a glioma patient treated with radiotherapy, temozolomide or both. The CDR3, as DNA: TGTGCCAGCAGCCCGGGCGGGACCAAAAACATTCAGTACTTC. This gives the protein CASSPGGTKNIQYF.